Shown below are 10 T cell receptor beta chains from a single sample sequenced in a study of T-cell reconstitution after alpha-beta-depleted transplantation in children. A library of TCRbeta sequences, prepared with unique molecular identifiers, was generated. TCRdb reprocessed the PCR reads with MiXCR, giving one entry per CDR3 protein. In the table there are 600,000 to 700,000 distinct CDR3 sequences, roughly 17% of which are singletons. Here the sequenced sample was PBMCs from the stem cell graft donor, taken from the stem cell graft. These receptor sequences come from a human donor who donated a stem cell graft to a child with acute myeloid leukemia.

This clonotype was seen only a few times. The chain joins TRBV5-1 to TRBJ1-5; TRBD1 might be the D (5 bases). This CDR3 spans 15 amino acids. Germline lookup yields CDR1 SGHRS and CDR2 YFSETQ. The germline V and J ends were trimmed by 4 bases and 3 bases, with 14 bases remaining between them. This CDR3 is CASSVQGLDNQPQHF. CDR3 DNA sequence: TGCGCCAGCAGCGTCCAGGGCTTGGACAATCAGCCCCAGCATTTT.

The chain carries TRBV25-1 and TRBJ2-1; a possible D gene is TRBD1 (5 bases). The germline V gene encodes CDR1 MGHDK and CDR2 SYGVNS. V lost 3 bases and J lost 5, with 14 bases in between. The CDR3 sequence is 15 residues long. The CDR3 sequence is CASSDLTDPDNEQFF. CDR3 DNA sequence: TGTGCCAGCAGTGACCTGACAGATCCAGACAATGAGCAGTTCTTC.

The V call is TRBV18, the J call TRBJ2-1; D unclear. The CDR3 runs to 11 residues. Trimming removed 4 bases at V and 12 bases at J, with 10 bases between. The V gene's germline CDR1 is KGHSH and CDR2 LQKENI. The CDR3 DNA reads TGTGCCAGCTCACGTGACGCCCCGCAGTTCTTC. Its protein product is CASSRDAPQFF.

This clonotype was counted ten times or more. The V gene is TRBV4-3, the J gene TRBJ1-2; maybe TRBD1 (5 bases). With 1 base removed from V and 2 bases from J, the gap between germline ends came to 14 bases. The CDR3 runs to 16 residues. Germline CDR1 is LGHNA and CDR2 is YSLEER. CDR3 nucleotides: TGCGCCAGCAGCCAAGTTGGCGCAGGGCACAACTATGGCTACACCTTC. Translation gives CASSQVGAGHNYGYTF.

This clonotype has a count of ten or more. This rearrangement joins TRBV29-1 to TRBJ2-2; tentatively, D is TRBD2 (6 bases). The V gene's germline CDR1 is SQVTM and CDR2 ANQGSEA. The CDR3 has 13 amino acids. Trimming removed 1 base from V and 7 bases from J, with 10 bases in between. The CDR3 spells CSVEVRGNGELFF. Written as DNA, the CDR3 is TGCAGCGTTGAAGTACGGGGGAACGGGGAGCTGTTTTTT.

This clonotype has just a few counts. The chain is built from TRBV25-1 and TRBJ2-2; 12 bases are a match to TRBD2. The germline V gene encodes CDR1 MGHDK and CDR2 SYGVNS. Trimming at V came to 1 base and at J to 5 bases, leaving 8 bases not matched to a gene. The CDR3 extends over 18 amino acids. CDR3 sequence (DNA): TGTGCCAGCAGTGAATTGGGGCTAGCGGGGGGGCGTACCGGGGAGCTGTTTTTT. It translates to CASSELGLAGGRTGELFF.

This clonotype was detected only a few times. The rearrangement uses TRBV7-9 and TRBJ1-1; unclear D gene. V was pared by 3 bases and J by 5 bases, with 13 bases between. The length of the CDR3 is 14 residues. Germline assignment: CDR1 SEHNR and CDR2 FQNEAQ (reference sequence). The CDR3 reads CASSLPGRRTEAFF. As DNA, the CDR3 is TGTGCCAGCAGCTTGCCGGGGAGGAGAACTGAAGCTTTCTTT.

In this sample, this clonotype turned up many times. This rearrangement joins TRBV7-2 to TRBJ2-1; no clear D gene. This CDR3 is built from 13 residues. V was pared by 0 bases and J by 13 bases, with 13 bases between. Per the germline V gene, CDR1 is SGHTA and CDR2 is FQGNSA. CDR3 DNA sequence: TGTGCCAGCAGCTTAGCGGGAAGTCATTTTCAGTTCTTC. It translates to CASSLAGSHFQFF.

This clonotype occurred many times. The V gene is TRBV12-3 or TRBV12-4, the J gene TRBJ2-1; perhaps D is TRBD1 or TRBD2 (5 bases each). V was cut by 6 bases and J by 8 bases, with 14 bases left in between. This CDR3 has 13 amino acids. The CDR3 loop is CASRPTQGDEQFF. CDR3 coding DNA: TGTGCCAGCAGACCTACCCAGGGAGATGAGCAGTTCTTC.

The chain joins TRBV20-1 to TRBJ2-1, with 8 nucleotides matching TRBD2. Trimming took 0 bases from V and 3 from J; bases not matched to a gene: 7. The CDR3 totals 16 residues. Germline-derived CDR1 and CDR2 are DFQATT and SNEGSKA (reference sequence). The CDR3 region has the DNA TGCAGTGCTAGAGATCGGGAGCGGGGGATCTACAATGAGCAGTTCTTC. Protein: CSARDRERGIYNEQFF.